This T cell receptor (beta chain) was observed in a study of CD8+CD57+ T cells in acquired aplastic anemia. Genomic DNA, the template, was used for profiling of the TCR beta VDJ and CDR3. TCRdb ran MiXCR on the reads and lists one entry per CDR3 protein. The table shows 150,000 or so distinct CDR3 sequences, with roughly 43% occurring only once. Comment on this clonotype: Its target is not known.

Deletions cut 1 base from V and 4 bases from J, with 10 bases between. The length of the CDR3 is 15 residues. Germline CDR1 is MGHDK and CDR2 is SYGVNS. Those patients picked for sequencing had displayed CD8+CD57+ cell expansion on flow cytometry. Study results and caveats: About 27 CD8+ CDR3 sequences were shared between patients and controls.

The sequence derives from a human donor with aplastic anemia. The specimen was sorted CD4+, CD8+, or CD8+CD57+ T cells (not recorded which) from PBMCs. The rearrangement links TRBV25-1 to TRBJ1-4; D might be TRBD1 (6 bases). CDR3: CASSESQGFNEKLFF. CDR3 nucleotides: TGTGCCAGCAGTGAATCACAGGGTTTTAATGAAAAACTGTTTTTT.